These 27 T cell receptor beta chains came from one sample sequenced in a study of Graves' ophthalmopathy and Graves' hyperthyroidism (dated by TCRdb to the late 2010s). Sequenced using an Illumina HiSeq 2000. For repertoire sequencing, TCR beta CDR3 regions were amplified from RNA transcripts. HTBI primers and the Qiagen OneStep RT-PCR kit were used in a first-round RT-PCR, which was followed by a second-round multiplex PCR, size selection and purification. TCRdb cleaned the public reads at Q25 with fastp, built clones with MiXCR and kept in-frame beta chains. For every CDR3 protein sequence, its rows merge into one entry that carries the most common genes and DNA. The sample contains 300,000 to 500,000 distinct CDR3 sequences, roughly 15% of them found a single time. Clones ranked in the top ten supply roughly 7% of the sample. The sequencing input was peripheral blood. These receptors came from a woman aged 18-29 years with stable Graves' hyperthyroidism. Donor details come from another sample of the same person, matched by shared clones.

This clonotype turned up a few times. V gene TRBV9 combines with J gene TRBJ2-7; D is possibly TRBD2 (5 bases). With 0 bases removed from V and 5 bases from J, the gap between germline ends came to 9 bases. The CDR3 loop spans 13 amino acids. Germline V gives CDR1 SGDLS, CDR2 YYNGEE. CDR3 sequence reads: CASSVDEGHEQYF. The DNA for the CDR3 is TGTGCCAGCAGCGTAGATGAGGGCCACGAGCAGTACTTC.

Comment on this clonotype: Since the CDR3 does not end with the conserved phenylalanine or tryptophan, this likely comes from a read error. The V gene is TRBV19, the J gene TRBJ1-2, with a possible D match to TRBD1 (6 bases). V was cut by 7 bases and J by 2 bases, with 20 bases left in between. The CDR3 spans 16 residues. From germline, CDR1 is LNHDA and CDR2 SQIVND (reference sequence). The CDR3 is CASTQFRDTINYGYTV. The CDR3, as DNA: TGTGCCAGTACCCAATTCCGGGACACGATCAACTATGGCTACACCGTC.

This clonotype was recorded a few times. The chain is built from TRBV6-2 or TRBV6-3 and TRBJ2-7; the match to TRBD2 covers 14 bases. Unmatched junction bases numbered 15, after V lost 2 bases and J lost 6 bases. Germline V gene sequence: CDR1 MNHEY, CDR2 SVGEGT. The CDR3 has 19 residues. CDR3 sequence: CASSYTLGLAGGWRGEQYF. CDR3 DNA: TGTGCCAGCAGTTACACCCTCGGACTAGCGGGGGGATGGAGGGGCGAGCAGTACTTC.

In this sample, this clonotype turned up many times. The chain links TRBV6-5 to TRBJ1-1, with 7 bases fitting TRBD1. CDR1 MNHEY and CDR2 SVGAGI come from the germline V gene. This CDR3 comprises 15 residues. With 6 bases clipped from V and 1 base from J, the junction kept 8 bases outside the gene matches. The CDR3 sequence: CASRLMTGKNTEAFF. CDR3 nucleotides: TGTGCCAGCAGACTAATGACAGGGAAGAACACTGAAGCTTTCTTT.

This clonotype was seen a handful of times. V and J are TRBV2 and TRBJ2-2; D unresolved. The CDR3 is 14 amino acids. Germline V gives CDR1 SNHLY, CDR2 FYNNEI. V lost 11 bases to trimming and J lost 2 bases, with 15 bases between them. The CDR3 DNA sequence: TGTGCCCTGAAGGAGAATAGCAACACCGGGGAGCTGTTTTTT. It is translated as CALKENSNTGELFF.

This clonotype has a count of ten or more. The rearrangement joins TRBV4-2 to TRBJ1-6; D might be TRBD1 (6 bases). CDR1 LGHNA and CDR2 YNFKEQ come from the germline V gene. Trimming removed 5 bases at V and 7 bases at J, with 21 bases between. There are 17 residues in the CDR3. CDR3 nucleotides: TGTGCCAGCAGCTTCCGGACAGCCGCCCGTGGAAATTCACCCCTCCACTTT. It is translated as CASSFRTAARGNSPLHF.

This clonotype came up once. The rearrangement joins TRBV20-1 to TRBJ2-3, with 13 bases identical to TRBD2. The CDR3 is 15 residues long. CDR1 DFQATT and CDR2 SNEGSKA come from the germline V gene (reference sequence). The V gene end was trimmed by 6 bases and the J gene end by 2 bases; junction bases not matched to a gene: 5. CDR3 DNA sequence: TGCAGTGCCACCACTAGCGGGGGGGTCACAGATACGCAGTATTTT. Translation gives CSATTSGGVTDTQYF.

Here the CDR3 DNA reads TGTGCCATTTCGACAGGGCCCAGCAATCAGCCCCAGCATTTT. Residues: CAISTGPSNQPQHF. The V and J genes are TRBV2 and TRBJ1-5; 7 bases are a match to TRBD1. CDR3 length: 14 amino acids. Germline CDR1 SNHLY, CDR2 FYNNEI. V dropped 10 bases and J dropped 1; count of bases not matched to a gene: 7.

This clonotype showed up many times. The chain employs TRBV2 and TRBJ1-2; D is ambiguous. Germline V CDR1 and CDR2: SNHLY, FYNNEI. The CDR3 sequence is 12 residues long. V was trimmed by 4 bases and J by 2 bases, leaving 5 bases between them. CDR3 DNA: TGTGCCAGCAGTGCGGGGAACTATGGCTACACCTTC. This translates into CASSAGNYGYTF.

A word on this clonotype: This clone may be a read error of a much larger clone one base away. The chain has TRBV6-1 and TRBJ2-7; 9 nucleotides align to TRBD2. J was trimmed by 2 bases and V by 8 bases; bases with no gene match: 4. This CDR3 contains 13 residues. Germline loops: CDR1 MNHNS, CDR2 SASEGT. The chain's CDR3 is CASGLAWAYEQYF. CDR3 coding DNA: TGTGCCAGCGGACTAGCGTGGGCCTACGAGCAGTACTTC.

This clonotype was counted many times. This chain joins TRBV6-2 or TRBV6-3 and TRBJ1-3; maybe TRBD1 (5 bases). This CDR3 has 18 amino acids. Per germline, CDR1 MNHEY and CDR2 SVGEGT. Trimming removed 2 bases at V and 0 bases at J, with 17 bases between. The CDR3 is CASSYGIWDSASGNTIYF. The CDR3 region has the DNA TGTGCCAGCAGTTACGGCATCTGGGACTCCGCCTCTGGAAACACCATATATTTT.

This clonotype was observed many times. The chain recombines TRBV6-2 or TRBV6-3 with TRBJ2-7; D perhaps matches TRBD1 (6 bases). V shed 5 bases and J shed 3 bases, with 11 bases lying between them. Germline CDR1 and CDR2: MNHEY and SVGEGT. CDR3 length: 13 amino acids. The CDR3 region is CASSGTIVYEQYF. The CDR3 coding sequence is TGTGCCAGCAGTGGGACAATAGTCTACGAGCAGTACTTC.

This clonotype was counted ten times or more. CDR3 in amino acids: CASSDSGRNTEAFF. The CDR3 region has the DNA TGCGCCAGCAGTGATTCAGGGCGGAACACTGAAGCTTTCTTT. J is TRBJ1-1 and V is TRBV10-1; tentative D call: TRBD1 (5 bases). The germline CDR1 and CDR2 sequences are WNHNN and SYGVQD (reference sequence). The CDR3 runs to 14 residues. Trimming pared 3 bases from V and 1 base from J, leaving 9 bases between.

At least ten counts were recorded for this clonotype. This chain uses TRBV20-1 with TRBJ1-1; D gene ambiguous. Germline values: CDR1 DFQATT, CDR2 SNEGSKA (reference sequence). The CDR3 length is 13 residues. Trimming cost V 3 bases and J 0 bases, with 8 bases left between them. The CDR3 DNA sequence: TGCAGTGCTAGTAAAGGGATGAACACTGAAGCTTTCTTT. The encoded protein is CSASKGMNTEAFF.

The sample holds many counts of this clonotype. This chain connects TRBV6-6 to TRBJ1-2, with D perhaps TRBD1 (5 bases). Germline assignment: CDR1 MNHNY and CDR2 SVGAGI (reference sequence). The V end was cut by 4 bases, the J end by 2 bases, with 11 bases between. This CDR3 has 14 residues. The DNA of the CDR3 is TGTGCCAGCAGTTTGACAGAGATCAACTATGGCTACACCTTC. Translation: CASSLTEINYGYTF.

The chain employs TRBV6-1 and TRBJ2-7; 9 bases map to TRBD2. This CDR3 has 16 residues. CDR1 is MNHNS and CDR2 is SASEGT in the germline V gene. J gave up 4 bases and V 6 bases, and 13 bases lay outside the gene matches. The chain's CDR3 is CASRTLPGLARYEQYF. In nucleotides, the CDR3 is TGTGCCAGCAGGACGCTACCGGGACTAGCTAGGTACGAGCAGTACTTC.

J is TRBJ2-2 and V is TRBV20-1; TRBD1 or TRBD2 may be the D gene (6 bases each). Trimming removed 5 bases from V and 5 bases from J, with 15 bases in between. Germline CDR1 DFQATT, CDR2 SNEGSKA (reference sequence). The CDR3 consists of 14 residues. The CDR3 reads CSAQEGVLTGELFF. The DNA for the CDR3 is TGCAGTGCTCAGGAGGGGGTGTTAACCGGGGAGCTGTTTTTT.

This clonotype was counted ten times or more. The chain uses TRBV7-2 and TRBJ1-1; TRBD1 matches at 9 bases. Germline V CDR1 and CDR2: SGHTA, FQGNSA. V was pared by 3 bases and J by 1 base, with 0 bases of the junction left unmatched. CDR3 length: 14 residues. Here the CDR3 reads CASSLDRGNTEAFF. The CDR3 DNA reads as TGTGCCAGCAGCTTGGACAGGGGGAACACTGAAGCTTTCTTT.

This clonotype was observed at least ten times. This chain joins TRBV11-2 and TRBJ2-5, with 7 bases fitting TRBD2. Germline V gene data show CDR1 as SGHAT and CDR2 as FQNNGV. The CDR3 consists of 15 residues. The V and J ends lost 3 bases and 4 bases, in that order; junction bases with no gene match: 8. CDR3 region: CASSLGGQTSETQYF. In DNA form, the CDR3 reads TGTGCCAGCAGCTTGGGAGGGCAGACCTCAGAGACCCAGTACTTC.

The V call is TRBV20-1, the J call TRBJ1-3, with D perhaps TRBD1 (5 bases). The CDR3 totals 14 residues. Germline-derived CDR1 and CDR2 are DFQATT and SNEGSKA (reference sequence). With 1 base removed from V and 0 bases from J, the gap between germline ends came to 7 bases. CDR3 sequence reads: CSARAGTSGNTIYF. The CDR3 DNA is TGCAGTGCTAGAGCAGGGACCTCTGGAAACACCATATATTTT.

This clonotype was picked up many times. This chain links TRBV9 with TRBJ1-1; TRBD1 matches 7 bases. Trimming took 4 bases from V and 4 from J; bases not matched to a gene: 1. The CDR3 is 12 residues long. Per germline, CDR1 SGDLS and CDR2 YYNGEE. CDR3 DNA: TGTGCCAGCAGCCGACAGGGCACTGAAGCTTTCTTT. Translated, it gives CASSRQGTEAFF.

This clonotype has a count of ten or more. V and J are TRBV11-3 and TRBJ2-7; tentative D call: TRBD2 (6 bases). There are 15 residues in the CDR3. Germline CDR1 is SGHNT and CDR2 is YENEEA. Deletions cut 5 bases from V and 0 bases from J, with 14 bases between. The CDR3 DNA reads TGTGCCAGCAGCCTGCCGGGGGAACTCTCCTACGAGCAGTACTTC. It yields the protein CASSLPGELSYEQYF.

This clonotype was observed a handful of times. The chain couples TRBV11-1 to TRBJ2-7; TRBD1 matches at 12 bases. The CDR3 contains 16 residues. Trimming at V came to 5 bases and at J to 5 bases, leaving 10 bases not matched to a gene. The germline CDR1 and CDR2 sequences are SGHAT and FQDESV (reference sequence). The CDR3 reads CASSPVSGQGADEQYF. The CDR3 DNA reads TGTGCCAGCAGCCCAGTATCGGGACAGGGGGCTGACGAGCAGTACTTC.

The chain combines TRBV6-1 with TRBJ1-1; tentatively, D is TRBD1 (6 bases). This CDR3 region has 15 residues. CDR1 is MNHNS, CDR2 SASEGT, per germline. Trimming cost V 5 bases and J 1 base, with 14 bases left between them. The CDR3 DNA reads as TGTGCCAGCAGTAGATACAGGGCCAAGAACACTGAAGCTTTCTTT. This encodes CASSRYRAKNTEAFF.

Ten or more counts support this clonotype. The V call is TRBV3-1, the J call TRBJ2-5; no reliable D call. The V end was cut by 0 bases, the J end by 3 bases, with 8 bases between. The CDR3 is 14 amino acids. Germline values: CDR1 LGHDT, CDR2 YNNKEL (reference sequence). CDR3 amino acids: CASSQEWRKETQYF. The CDR3 bases are TGTGCCAGCAGCCAAGAGTGGCGGAAAGAGACCCAGTACTTC.

This clonotype appeared many times. V usage is TRBV10-3 and J usage is TRBJ2-7; 9 bases line up with TRBD1. The CDR3 covers 14 residues. The V and J ends lost 7 bases and 7 bases, in that order; junction bases with no gene match: 11. From germline, CDR1 is ENHRY and CDR2 SYGVKD. The CDR3 DNA follows: TGTGCCATCATTAACGAACAGGGGGCGGGTGAGCAGTACTTC. Its protein product is CAIINEQGAGEQYF.

Details on this clonotype: This clone may be a read error of a much larger clone one base away. The genes are TRBV7-9 and TRBJ1-1; 7 positions match TRBD1. The CDR3 runs to 14 residues. The germline gives CDR1 SEHNR, CDR2 FQNEAQ (reference sequence). CDR3 sequence: CVSTQQGRVTEAFF. The CDR3 DNA reads TGTGTCAGCACCCAACAGGGGAGGGTCACTGAAGCTTTCTTT.